The clone carrying this T cell receptor (beta chain) was detected only a few times. TCRdb keeps only in-frame clones here, not all; method: immunoSEQ multiplex PCR. The data hold about 2,500,000 clones, with around 94% observed a single time. This entry is derived from a study of shared clonotypes between healthy human individuals. Study context: Donors had three CD4 naive, three CD4 memory, two CD8 naive and one CD8 memory plate apiece.

Specimen: naive CD4+ T cells sorted from blood. The subset: CD45RA+ positively selected. The TCR sequence derives from a man between 18 and 35 years old in good health.

The CDR3 nucleotides read TGTGCCAGCAGTTACCTAAAGACAGGGGAAGCTTTCTTT. Translated, it gives CASSYLKTGEAFF. The rearrangement joins TRBV7-2 to TRBJ1-1; the match to TRBD1 covers 7 bases. Unmatched junction bases numbered 9, after V lost 6 bases and J lost 8 bases. CDR3 size: 13 residues. Germline V gene lookup returns CDR1 SGHTA and CDR2 FQGNSA.